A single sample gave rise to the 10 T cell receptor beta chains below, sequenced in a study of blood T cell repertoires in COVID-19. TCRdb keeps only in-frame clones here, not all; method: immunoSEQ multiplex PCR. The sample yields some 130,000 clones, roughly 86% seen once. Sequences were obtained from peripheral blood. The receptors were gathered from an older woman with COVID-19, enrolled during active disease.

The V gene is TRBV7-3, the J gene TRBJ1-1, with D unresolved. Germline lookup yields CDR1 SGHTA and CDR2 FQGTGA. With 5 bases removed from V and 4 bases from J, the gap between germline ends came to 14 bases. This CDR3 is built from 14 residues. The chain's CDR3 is CASSRSSSVTEAFF. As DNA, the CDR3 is TGTGCCAGCAGCCGAAGTTCGAGTGTCACTGAAGCTTTCTTT.

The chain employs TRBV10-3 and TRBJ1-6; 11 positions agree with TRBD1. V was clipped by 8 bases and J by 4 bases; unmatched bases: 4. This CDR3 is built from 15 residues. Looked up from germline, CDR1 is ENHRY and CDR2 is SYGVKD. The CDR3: CAISGQGEYNSPLHF. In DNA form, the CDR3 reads TGTGCCATCTCGGGACAGGGGGAATATAATTCACCCCTCCACTTT.

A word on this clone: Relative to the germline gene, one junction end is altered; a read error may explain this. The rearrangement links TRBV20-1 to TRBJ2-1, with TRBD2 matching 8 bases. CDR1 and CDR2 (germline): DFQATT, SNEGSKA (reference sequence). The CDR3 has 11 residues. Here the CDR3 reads CTAGVYNEQFF. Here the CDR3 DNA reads TGTACAGCGGGGGTATACAATGAGCAGTTCTTC.

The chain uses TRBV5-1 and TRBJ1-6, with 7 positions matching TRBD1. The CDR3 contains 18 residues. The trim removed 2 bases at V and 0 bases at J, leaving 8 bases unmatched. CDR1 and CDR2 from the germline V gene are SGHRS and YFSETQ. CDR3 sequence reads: CASSFTSGQSSYNSPLHF. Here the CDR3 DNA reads TGCGCCAGCAGCTTCACATCGGGACAGTCCTCCTATAATTCACCCCTCCACTTT.

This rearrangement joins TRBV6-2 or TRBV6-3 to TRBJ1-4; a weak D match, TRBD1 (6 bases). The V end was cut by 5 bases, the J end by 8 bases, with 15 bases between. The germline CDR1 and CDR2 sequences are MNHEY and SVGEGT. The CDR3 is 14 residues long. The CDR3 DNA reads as TGTGCCAGCAGTCAAAGGGGGAGTTGGGAAAAACTGTTTTTT. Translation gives CASSQRGSWEKLFF.

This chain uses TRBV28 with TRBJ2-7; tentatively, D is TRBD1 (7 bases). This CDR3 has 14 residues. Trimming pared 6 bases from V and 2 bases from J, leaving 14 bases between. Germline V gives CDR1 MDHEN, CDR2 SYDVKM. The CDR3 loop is CASRKSGGTYEQYF. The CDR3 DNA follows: TGTGCCAGCAGGAAGTCAGGGGGGACCTACGAGCAGTACTTC. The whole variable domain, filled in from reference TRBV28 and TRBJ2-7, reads DVKVTQSSRYLVKRTGEKVFLECVQDMDHENMFWYRQDPGLGLRLIYFSYDVKMKEKGDIPEGYSVSREKKERFSLILESASTNQTSMYLCASRKSGGTYEQYFGPGTRLTVT.

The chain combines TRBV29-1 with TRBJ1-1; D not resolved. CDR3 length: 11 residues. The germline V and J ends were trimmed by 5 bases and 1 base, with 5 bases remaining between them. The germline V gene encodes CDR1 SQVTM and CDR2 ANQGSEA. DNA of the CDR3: TGCAGCGTTCAACAGAACACTGAAGCTTTCTTT. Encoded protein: CSVQQNTEAFF.

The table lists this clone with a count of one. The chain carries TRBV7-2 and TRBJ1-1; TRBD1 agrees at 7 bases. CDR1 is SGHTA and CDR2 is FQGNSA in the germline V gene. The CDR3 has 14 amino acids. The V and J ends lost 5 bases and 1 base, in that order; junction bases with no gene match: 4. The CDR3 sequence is CASSPDRENTEAFF. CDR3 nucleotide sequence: TGTGCCAGCAGCCCAGACAGGGAGAACACTGAAGCTTTCTTT.

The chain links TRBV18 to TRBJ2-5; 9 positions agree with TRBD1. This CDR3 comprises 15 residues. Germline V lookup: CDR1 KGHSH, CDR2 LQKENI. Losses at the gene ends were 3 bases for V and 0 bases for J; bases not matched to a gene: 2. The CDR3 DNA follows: TGTGCCAGCTCACCGGGACAGGGAGACCAAGAGACCCAGTACTTC. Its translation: CASSPGQGDQETQYF.

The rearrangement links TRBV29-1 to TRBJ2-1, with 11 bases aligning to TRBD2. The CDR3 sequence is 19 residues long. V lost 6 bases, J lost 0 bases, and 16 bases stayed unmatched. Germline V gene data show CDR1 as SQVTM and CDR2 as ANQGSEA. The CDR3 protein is CSVATSGGHTRDSYNEQFF. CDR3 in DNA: TGCAGCGTGGCCACTAGCGGGGGCCATACCAGGGACTCCTACAATGAGCAGTTCTTC.